This T cell receptor (beta chain) was found in a study of beta chain features in type 1 diabetes (dated by TCRdb to 2016 to 2018). In the study overall: Patients and healthy donors did not differ in mean age, gender distribution, total cell number or subset yield. Across all samples, some 99 million sorted cells were examined, and cell number per subset correlated strongly with RNA yield. In the study, TCRB repertoires of sorted circulating CD4+ T cell subsets from recently diagnosed type 1 diabetes patients were compared with those of matched healthy donors. Naive and central memory subsets were obtained from all 28 donors, but regulatory and stem cell-like memory subsets were isolated from only 8 patients and roughly eight healthy donors. Points the paper makes about the study in general: Naive, central memory and regulatory TCRB repertoires appeared to be more alike among patients than among healthy donors. Fewer insertions and more nucleotide deletions at VDJ recombination sites were observed in patients with type 1 diabetes, implying thymic rearrangement abnormalities. In all four CD4+ subsets, TCRB CDR3 length was moderately but significantly shorter in type 1 diabetes patients. HLA sub-analyses involved small numbers of individuals, so any influence of HLA type on TCRB rearrangement remained unresolved. Sequencing cDNA rather than genomic DNA could over-represent highly expressing activated cells, although activation and CD3 levels did not differ between groups. Shorter templates might be favored by PCR, yet because patient and control samples were amplified and corrected together, any such skew would affect both groups equally.

From each donor, a single peripheral blood sample of about 100 mL on average was drawn into heparinised tubes. Naive, central memory, regulatory and stem cell-like memory CD4+ T cells were sorted on a BD FACSAria II using a panel including CD45RO, CCR7, CD25, CD127, CD95 and CD27. Every sorted population had a purity above 95%. PBMCs were separated immediately by Lymphoprep density gradient centrifugation and were stained directly, without being cultured. So that batch effects would be minimized, each experiment stained and sorted samples in pairs, pairing one healthy donor with one patient. The CDR3 spans 14 residues, from the cysteine through the phenylalanine. The CDR3 DNA has 42 bases and is translated from base 1. Trimming costs V 7 bases and J 9 bases, and their ends lie 19 bases apart. From a lookup of the germline V gene, CDR1 and CDR2 are MNHEY and SVGAGI. For this clone: This receptor's antigen is unknown. No base quality information exists; no much larger clone differs at one position.

All of the isolated RNA was reverse transcribed with the High Capacity cDNA Reverse Transcription Kit, so expressed TCRB transcripts were sequenced. Deep immunoSEQ sequencing was applied to naive, central memory and regulatory T cell samples, giving an average of approximately 3.8 million total reads per sample. After sorted cells were lysed in RLT buffer, RNA was extracted with DNase-treated RNeasy Micro or Mini kits, with the choice depending on cell number. To prevent cross-contamination, every cell subset was processed on its own, while patient and healthy donor samples were processed together. Using the immunoSEQ multiplex PCR, TCRB sequences were amplified from cDNA into 87-bp fragments spanning the CDR3 region. Sequencing of the amplicons was performed on the Illumina HiSeq platform. The authors' analysis ran thus. Synthetic template baselines were used to correct PCR bias computationally, reads within Hamming distance 2 were collapsed, and singletons that could not be merged were discarded. By aligning reads against IMGT, V, D and J genes, CDR3 length, and insertions or deletions at six rearrangement sites were assigned. Within each subset, clonotype counts were normalized to sorted cell number, and only after that were true diversity and Gini coefficients computed with the tcR R package. The overlap coefficient, calculated on TCRB nucleotide sequences, was used to quantify repertoire sharing. As a proxy for the pre-selection repertoire, out-of-frame TCRB sequences from naive cells were analyzed. TCRdb carries this immuneACCESS record with in-frame sequences only. Its versions omit some clonotypes, under half of them owing to an unresolved V gene in the studies checked, with the rest unexplained. Clone size and the V and J calls come from that table; the DNA yielded D and trimming. Counted in this sample were hundreds of thousands of clones; approximately 30% of them appeared once. The ten biggest clones cover about 0.065% of the sample.

Material: naive CD4+ T cells from blood. The sample's cell subset or site label, in plain terms: true naive CD4+ T cells. This sequence was found in a man between 18 and 35 years old in good health. The chain uses TRBV6-5 and TRBJ2-4, and the D gene may be TRBD1, 5 bases matching. The nucleotide sequence reads TGTGCCAGCAATCAAGACCCCGGGCAGGGCATTCAGTACTTC. This sequence encodes CASNQDPGQGIQYF.